This TCR beta chain originates from a study of cytomegalovirus exposure and HLA in healthy donors. Study-wide results and caveats: TCR beta V- and J-gene trimming, according to a later analysis, was linked to a missense DCLRE1C variant.

The CDR3 is 14 residues long. The germline V gene encodes CDR1 SEHNR and CDR2 FQNEAQ (reference sequence). V was clipped by 7 bases and J by 8 bases; unmatched bases: 13. The PCR had 60 Vbeta and 13 Jbeta primers. The table came from immunoSEQ multiplex PCR; TCRdb's copy has only in-frame clones and leaves some out. The data contain approximately 170,000 clones, roughly 80% of them singletons. About this clone: What it binds is not known.

Healthy people donating bone marrow made up the donors. The chain recombines TRBV7-9 with TRBJ1-2, with TRBD1 matching over 7 bases. The receptor's source is a man aged 45-65 years in good health and CMV-seropositive. Sequenced: PBMCs. In nucleotides, the CDR3 is TGTGCCAGCATCCCGACAGGGACCTATTACGGCTACACCTTC. This sequence encodes CASIPTGTYYGYTF.